Here is one T cell receptor (beta chain) with its context. Its antigen is unknown. The record originates from a study of shared clonotypes between healthy human individuals. Findings and caveats of the study: Rarefaction gave evidence that sorted-subset sequencing remained incomplete despite large depth.

Genomic DNA belonging to each subset was distributed in equal measure over several immunoSEQ plates. Sequencing was performed with immunoSEQ multiplex PCR; in TCRdb, only in-frame clones are kept and a portion is missing. The sample shows 700,000 to 950,000 clones, 96% of them seen only once. Naivety among CD8 cells was defined by CD45RO negativity and positive CCR7 selection, thereby excluding terminally differentiated effector memory CD45RA+ cells. The ends were cut back, 4 bases at V and 10 bases at J, with 19 bases in the middle. Germline CDR1 reads SEHNR; CDR2 reads FQNEAQ (reference sequence). This CDR3 is built from 14 residues.

The chain is built from TRBV7-9 and TRBJ1-2, with D possibly matching TRBD1 (6 bases). Specimen: naive CD8+ T cells sorted from blood. This clonotype originated in a man between 25 and 39 years old in good health. In nucleotides, the CDR3 is TGTGCCAGCAGCTCAGCGGAACAGGGAAATGACTACACCTTC. It translates to CASSSAEQGNDYTF.